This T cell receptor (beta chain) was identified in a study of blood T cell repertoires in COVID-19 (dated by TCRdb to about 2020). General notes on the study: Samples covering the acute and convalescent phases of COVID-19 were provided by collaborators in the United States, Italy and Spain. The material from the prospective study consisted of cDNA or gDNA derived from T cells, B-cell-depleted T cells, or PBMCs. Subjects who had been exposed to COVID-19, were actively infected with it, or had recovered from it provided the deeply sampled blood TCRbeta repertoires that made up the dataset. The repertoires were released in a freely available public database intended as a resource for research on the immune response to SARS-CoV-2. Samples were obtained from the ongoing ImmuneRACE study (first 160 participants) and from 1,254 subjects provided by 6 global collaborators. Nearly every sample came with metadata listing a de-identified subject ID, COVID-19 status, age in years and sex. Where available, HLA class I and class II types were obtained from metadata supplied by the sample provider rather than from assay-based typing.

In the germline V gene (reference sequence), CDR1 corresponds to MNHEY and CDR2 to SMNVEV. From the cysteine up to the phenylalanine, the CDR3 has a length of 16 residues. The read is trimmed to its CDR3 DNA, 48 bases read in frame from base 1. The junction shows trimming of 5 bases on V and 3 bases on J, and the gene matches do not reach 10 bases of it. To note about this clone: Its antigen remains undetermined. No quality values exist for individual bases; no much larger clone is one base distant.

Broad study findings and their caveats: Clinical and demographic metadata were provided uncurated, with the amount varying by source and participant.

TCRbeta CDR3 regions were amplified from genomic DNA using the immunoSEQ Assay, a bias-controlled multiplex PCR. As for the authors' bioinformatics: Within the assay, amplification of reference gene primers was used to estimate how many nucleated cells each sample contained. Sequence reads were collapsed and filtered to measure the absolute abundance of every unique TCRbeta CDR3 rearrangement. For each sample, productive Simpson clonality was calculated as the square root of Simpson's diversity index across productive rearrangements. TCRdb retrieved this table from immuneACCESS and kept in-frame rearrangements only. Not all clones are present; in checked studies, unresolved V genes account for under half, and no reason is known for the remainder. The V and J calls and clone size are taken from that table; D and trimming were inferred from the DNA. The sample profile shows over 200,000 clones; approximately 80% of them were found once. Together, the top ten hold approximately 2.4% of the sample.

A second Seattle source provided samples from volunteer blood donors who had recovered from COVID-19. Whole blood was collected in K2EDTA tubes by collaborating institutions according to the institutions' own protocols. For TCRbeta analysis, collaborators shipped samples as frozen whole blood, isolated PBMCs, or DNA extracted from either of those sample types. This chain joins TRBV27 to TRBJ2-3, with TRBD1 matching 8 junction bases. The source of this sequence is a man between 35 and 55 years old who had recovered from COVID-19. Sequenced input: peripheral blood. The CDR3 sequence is CASSPGQGGGTDTQYF. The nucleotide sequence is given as TGTGCCAGCAGTCCAGGACAGGGAGGAGGAACAGATACGCAGTATTTT.